Each of the 27 T cell receptor beta chains below was sequenced from the same sample in a study of shared clonotypes between healthy human individuals. Only in-frame clones appear in the TCRdb table, and some are missing; sequencing was by immunoSEQ multiplex PCR. The table has approximately 1.5 million clones, 98% seen once. The material sequenced was naive CD4+ T cells sorted from blood. Described subset: CD45RA+ positively selected. These receptors all come from a man aged 25 to 45 in good health.

The chain combines TRBV25-1 with TRBJ1-2, with TRBD1 as a possible D gene (5 bases). The CDR3 has 12 amino acids. Germline-derived CDR1 and CDR2 are MGHDK and SYGVNS. Trimming shortened V by 6 bases and J by 5 bases, and 10 bases separated the two germline ends. CDR3 in DNA: TGTGCCAGCAGAGACAGCCTGTATGGCTACACCTTC. This codes for CASRDSLYGYTF.

The chain is built from TRBV4-1 and TRBJ1-4, with D hard to call. This CDR3 has 15 residues. The germline V gene has CDR1 MGHRA and CDR2 YSYEKL. V gave up 3 bases and J gave up 0 bases, with 8 bases separating them. The CDR3 nucleotides are TGCGCCAGCAGCCACTTGGGGTCAACTAATGAAAAACTGTTTTTT. This sequence encodes CASSHLGSTNEKLFF.

The rearrangement links TRBV27 to TRBJ1-1; 9 nucleotides match TRBD1. Losses at the gene ends were 4 bases for V and 3 bases for J; bases not matched to a gene: 15. Germline CDR1 reads MNHEY; CDR2 reads SMNVEV (reference sequence). The CDR3 extends over 18 amino acids. The CDR3 nucleotides read TGTGCCAGCAGTTCCACTCCCGGGACAGGGATCTTTCACACTGAAGCTTTCTTT. Amino acids: CASSSTPGTGIFHTEAFF.

The V call is TRBV9, the J call TRBJ2-5, with 10 positions matching TRBD2. The CDR3 length is 16 residues. J was trimmed by 6 bases and V by 0 bases; bases with no gene match: 8. From germline, CDR1 is SGDLS and CDR2 YYNGEE. Written as DNA, the CDR3 is TGTGCCAGCAGCGTAGTGACTAGCGGGCCTCGGCAGACCCAGTACTTC. It yields the protein CASSVVTSGPRQTQYF.

J is TRBJ1-2 and V is TRBV18; 12 nucleotides align to TRBD1. In germline, CDR1 is KGHSH, CDR2 LQKENI. V trimming: 3 bases; J trimming: 4 bases; junction bases outside the gene matches: 9. The CDR3 is 17 residues long. CDR3 region: CASSPTGQGAFFYGYTF. CDR3 DNA sequence: TGTGCCAGCTCACCCACGGGACAGGGGGCGTTTTTCTATGGCTACACCTTC.

In regard to this clone: Other DNA sequences in this sample translate to the same CDR3. The chain links TRBV5-1 to TRBJ2-3; no reliable D call. CDR1 SGHRS and CDR2 YFSETQ come from the germline V gene. This CDR3 has 14 amino acids. V was cut by 0 bases and J by 3 bases, with 8 bases left in between. The chain's CDR3 is CASSLAGGTDTQYF. CDR3 bases: TGCGCCAGCAGCTTGGCGGGCGGAACAGATACGCAGTATTTT.

V and J are TRBV28 and TRBJ2-5; D gene ambiguous. Trimming stripped 8 bases from V and 4 bases from J, with 5 bases between. This CDR3 region has 10 residues. Germline CDR1 is MDHEN and CDR2 is SYDVKM. As DNA, the CDR3 is TGTGCCAGCGCTGCAGAGACCCAGTACTTC. The encoded protein is CASAAETQYF.

This sequence joins TRBV29-1 and TRBJ1-5; D uncertain. Germline V lookup: CDR1 SQVTM, CDR2 ANQGSEA. Trimming took 6 bases from V and 3 from J, leaving 9 bases between them. This CDR3 region has 12 residues. CDR3 sequence (DNA): TGCAGCGTGAAGCAGAACAATCAGCCCCAGCATTTT. This translates into CSVKQNNQPQHF.

On this clone: Other DNA sequences from this sample encode an identical CDR3 as well. This chain links TRBV9 with TRBJ2-2; D remains unclear. V lost 0 bases and J lost 6, with 3 bases in between. This CDR3 is 12 amino acids long. Per germline, CDR1 SGDLS and CDR2 YYNGEE. The CDR3 DNA reads as TGTGCCAGCAGCGTAGCTGCCGGGGAGCTGTTTTTT. This encodes CASSVAAGELFF.

The chain links TRBV9 to TRBJ2-1; TRBD2 matches at 11 bases. CDR3 length equals 16 residues. Germline V gene lookup returns CDR1 SGDLS and CDR2 YYNGEE. V was pared by 6 bases and J by 4 bases, with 9 bases of the junction left unmatched. This CDR3 reads CASNSGRAGLYNEQFF. As DNA, the CDR3 is TGTGCCAGCAATAGCGGGAGGGCCGGGCTGTACAATGAGCAGTTCTTC. The whole variable domain, remainder taken from reference TRBV9 and TRBJ2-1, is DSGVTQTPKHLITATGQRVTLRCSPRSGDLSVYWYQQSLDQGLQFLIQYYNGEERAKGNILERFSAQQFPDLHSELNLSSLELGDSALYFCASNSGRAGLYNEQFFGPGTRLTVL.

The chain uses TRBV5-1 and TRBJ2-5; 7 nucleotides agree with TRBD2. Per the germline V gene, CDR1 is SGHRS and CDR2 is YFSETQ. The length of the CDR3 is 14 residues. V dropped 4 bases and J dropped 5; count of bases not matched to a gene: 8. CDR3 in DNA: TGCGCCAGCAGCCCCGCGGGGGTCGATGAGACCCAGTACTTC. Amino acids: CASSPAGVDETQYF. The complete variable domain, with remaining parts taken from reference TRBV5-1 and TRBJ2-5, reads KAGVTQTPRYLIKTRGQQVTLSCSPISGHRSVSWYQQTPGQGLQFLFEYFSETQRNKGNFPGRFSGRQFSNSRSEMNVSTLELGDSALYLCASSPAGVDETQYFGPGTRLLVL.

V usage is TRBV30 and J usage is TRBJ2-7; 10 positions agree with TRBD2. CDR1 GTSNPN and CDR2 SVGIG come from the germline V gene (reference sequence). V was clipped by 5 bases and J by 3 bases; unmatched bases: 7. This CDR3 has 14 amino acids. The CDR3: CAWSKGLAVYEQYF. For the CDR3, the DNA is TGTGCCTGGTCCAAAGGACTAGCGGTCTACGAGCAGTACTTC.

This chain joins TRBV4-3 and TRBJ2-7; 8 bases agree with TRBD2. CDR1 and CDR2 from the germline V gene are LGHNA and YSLEER. V lost 3 bases to trimming and J lost 3 bases; unmatched junction nucleotides: 7. The length of the CDR3 is 15 residues. The CDR3 DNA reads as TGCGCCAGCAGCCATTCCGGGACTAGTTACTACGAGCAGTACTTC. Translation: CASSHSGTSYYEQYF.

The chain is built from TRBV5-1 and TRBJ1-1; a possible D gene is TRBD1 (5 bases). Trimming stripped 4 bases from V and 2 bases from J, with 18 bases between. The length of the CDR3 is 16 residues. Germline CDR1 reads SGHRS; CDR2 reads YFSETQ. DNA for the CDR3: TGCGCCAGCAGCGGTACCCCCGGGACCTTTAACACTGAAGCTTTCTTT. This sequence encodes CASSGTPGTFNTEAFF.

This chain uses TRBV27 with TRBJ2-1, with D perhaps matching TRBD1 (5 bases). V dropped 4 bases and J dropped 13 bases, with 17 bases sitting between them. Per the germline V gene, CDR1 is MNHEY and CDR2 is SMNVEV (reference sequence). The CDR3 covers 13 residues. The CDR3 loop is CASSYSTGQGQFF. DNA for the CDR3: TGTGCCAGCAGTTACAGTACCGGCCAGGGACAGTTCTTC.

The V and J genes are TRBV7-2 and TRBJ2-7; 7 bases are shared with TRBD2. The CDR3 covers 13 residues. Per the germline V gene, CDR1 is SGHTA and CDR2 is FQGNSA. V shed 5 bases and J 7 bases; nucleotides not matched to a gene: 8. The CDR3 nucleotides are TGTGCCAGCAGCCCTCGGACTAGTAAGGAGCAGTACTTC. Translated, it gives CASSPRTSKEQYF. Full variable domain (outside the CDR3, taken from reference TRBV7-2 and TRBJ2-7): GAGVSQSPSNKVTEKGKDVELRCDPISGHTALYWYRQSLGQGLEFLIYFQGNSAPDKSGLPSDRFSAERTGGSVSTLTIQRTQQEDSAVYLCASSPRTSKEQYFGPGTRLTVT.

This chain uses TRBV13 with TRBJ2-6; D possibly corresponds to TRBD1 (8 bases). Deletions cut 2 bases from V and 2 bases from J, with 13 bases between. This CDR3 is 17 amino acids long. Germline CDR1 is PRHDT and CDR2 is FYEKMQ (reference sequence). CDR3 residues: CASSLHRGRAGANVLTF. In nucleotides, the CDR3 is TGTGCCAGCAGCTTACACAGGGGGAGGGCTGGGGCCAACGTCCTGACTTTC. Full variable domain (remainder filled in from reference TRBV13 and TRBJ2-6): AAGVIQSPRHLIKEKRETATLKCYPIPRHDTVYWYQQGPGQDPQFLISFYEKMQSDKGSIPDRFSAQQFSDYHSELNMSSLELGDSALYFCASSLHRGRAGANVLTFGAGSRLTVL.

The sample holds one count of this clone. The chain joins TRBV5-1 to TRBJ2-2, with D maybe TRBD2 (6 bases). The germline gives CDR1 SGHRS, CDR2 YFSETQ. This CDR3 comprises 14 residues. The V end lost 3 bases, the J end lost 4 bases, and 10 bases lay between the germline ends. The CDR3 loop is CASSSTSSTGELFF. CDR3 DNA: TGCGCCAGCAGCTCTACTAGCAGCACCGGGGAGCTGTTTTTT.

The V and J genes are TRBV28 and TRBJ1-3; D call uncertain. The V gene's germline CDR1 is MDHEN and CDR2 SYDVKM. Trimming took 2 bases from V and 4 from J, leaving 9 bases between them. This CDR3 spans 14 amino acids. DNA of the CDR3: TGTGCCAGCAGTTTAACGACCGGGGGAAACACCATATATTTT. Translating it yields CASSLTTGGNTIYF.

This clone has only one observation. The chain links TRBV28 to TRBJ1-4, with TRBD1 as a possible D gene (5 bases). V was pared by 6 bases and J by 8 bases, with 19 bases between. The germline CDR1 and CDR2 sequences are MDHEN and SYDVKM. This CDR3 is 15 amino acids long. The CDR3 sequence: CASRNGASMVEKLFF. The DNA for the CDR3 is TGTGCCAGCAGGAATGGGGCCAGTATGGTGGAAAAACTGTTTTTT.

V usage is TRBV5-1 and J usage is TRBJ1-1, with 9 bases aligning to TRBD1. The J segment lost 5 bases and the V segment lost 4 bases, leaving 9 bases of the junction unmatched. Germline CDR1 is SGHRS and CDR2 is YFSETQ. The CDR3 covers 15 residues. CDR3 region: CASSTTTGGATEAFF. Written as DNA, the CDR3 is TGCGCCAGCAGCACAACAACAGGGGGCGCGACTGAAGCTTTCTTT.

The gene calls are TRBV6-1 and TRBJ2-1, with TRBD2 matching 13 bases. The germline gives CDR1 MNHNS, CDR2 SASEGT. This CDR3 is 17 amino acids long. With 4 bases clipped from V and 8 bases from J, the junction kept 11 bases outside the gene matches. The CDR3 sequence is CASSGQLAGGPRDEQFF. CDR3 bases: TGTGCCAGCAGTGGCCAACTAGCGGGAGGGCCGAGGGATGAGCAGTTCTTC.

The V call is TRBV19, the J call TRBJ2-1; a weak D match, TRBD1 (6 bases). The germline gives CDR1 LNHDA, CDR2 SQIVND (reference sequence). This CDR3 spans 12 amino acids. The V and J ends lost 9 bases and 9 bases respectively, with 15 bases between them. The CDR3 sequence: CASALEGGEQFF. The CDR3 bases are TGTGCCAGCGCCCTGGAAGGGGGTGAGCAGTTCTTC.

V gene TRBV9 combines with J gene TRBJ2-2; D is unclear. CDR1 SGDLS and CDR2 YYNGEE come from the germline V gene. Trimming cost V 0 bases and J 4 bases, with 13 bases left between them. The CDR3 spans 16 residues. The DNA for the CDR3 is TGTGCCAGCAGCGTAGAAGGGCGACGAGTCACCGGGGAGCTGTTTTTT. This translates into CASSVEGRRVTGELFF. Supplemented by reference TRBV9 and TRBJ2-2, the full variable domain reads DSGVTQTPKHLITATGQRVTLRCSPRSGDLSVYWYQQSLDQGLQFLIQYYNGEERAKGNILERFSAQQFPDLHSELNLSSLELGDSALYFCASSVEGRRVTGELFFGEGSRLTVL.

V gene TRBV6-1 combines with J gene TRBJ2-5; the match to TRBD2 covers 8 bases. The CDR3 loop spans 19 amino acids. The germline V gene has CDR1 MNHNS and CDR2 SASEGT. J was trimmed by 9 bases and V by 2 bases; bases with no gene match: 23. The CDR3 DNA sequence: TGTGCCAGCAGTGAATGGAGGACAGCGACTAGCGCGAACCCAAGGGCCCAGTACTTC. This translates into CASSEWRTATSANPRAQYF.

This clone was observed a single time. The chain links TRBV5-6 to TRBJ2-2; D unresolved. The germline CDR1 and CDR2 sequences are SGHDT and YYEEEE. Trimming left V 4 bases short and J 3 bases short, with 16 bases between. There are 16 residues in the CDR3. In nucleotides, the CDR3 is TGTGCCAGCAGCGGCACGGGTTGGGCCCACACCGGGGAGCTGTTTTTT. Translating gives CASSGTGWAHTGELFF.

The rearrangement uses TRBV10-3 and TRBJ2-1; 7 nucleotides agree with TRBD1. The CDR3 contains 15 residues. Unmatched junction bases numbered 8, after V lost 4 bases and J lost 5 bases. CDR1 ENHRY and CDR2 SYGVKD come from the germline V gene. The CDR3 DNA reads as TGTGCCATCAGTGCAACAGGGGATCCTCACAATGAGCAGTTCTTC. Its protein is CAISATGDPHNEQFF.